The 27 T cell receptor beta chains given below trace back to one sample, sequenced in a study of T cells in localized non-small cell lung cancer. Generated by immunoSEQ multiplex PCR, the TCRdb table keeps only in-frame clones and is missing some. Of roughly 30,000 clones in the sample, about 88% were seen once. Sequenced here: peripheral blood, sampled before any cancer treatment. Source of these receptors: a woman between 40 and 69 years old with stage I lung adenocarcinoma.

This chain's CDR3 is CASSPGPVSGYTF. As DNA, the CDR3 is TGTGCCAGCAGCCCAGGGCCCGTCTCTGGCTACACCTTC. V usage is TRBV6-5 and J usage is TRBJ1-2, with D possibly matching TRBD1 (5 bases). CDR1 and CDR2 (germline): MNHEY, SVGAGI. Trimming removed 6 bases from V and 7 bases from J, with 15 bases in between. The CDR3 consists of 13 residues.

The chain links TRBV25-1 to TRBJ2-2; TRBD1 agrees at 7 bases. V dropped 6 bases and J dropped 10; count of bases not matched to a gene: 8. CDR3 length equals 13 residues. Germline loops: CDR1 MGHDK, CDR2 SYGVNS. The CDR3, as DNA: TGTGCCAGCAGCCACACAGGGGAAGTGGAGCTGTTTTTT. Translation: CASSHTGEVELFF.

The rearrangement uses TRBV2 and TRBJ2-3, with unresolved D. The germline V and J ends were trimmed by 4 bases and 2 bases, with 13 bases remaining between them. This CDR3 is 15 amino acids long. Germline lookup yields CDR1 SNHLY and CDR2 FYNNEI. CDR3 coding DNA: TGTGCCAGCAGTGGGGCACGCCAGGTCACAGATACGCAGTATTTT. Translating gives CASSGARQVTDTQYF.

This clone is a singleton in its sample. The J gene is TRBJ2-3, the V gene TRBV5-4; D not resolved. The germline V gene encodes CDR1 SGHNT and CDR2 YYREEE (reference sequence). The CDR3 covers 14 residues. Deletions cut 4 bases from V and 4 bases from J, with 13 bases between. The CDR3 sequence is CASSPARYADTQYF. In DNA form, the CDR3 reads TGTGCCAGCAGCCCGGCTAGATATGCAGATACGCAGTATTTT.

J is TRBJ1-1 and V is TRBV4-2; D possibly corresponds to TRBD1 (6 bases). The CDR3 is 16 residues long. Germline CDR1 is LGHNA and CDR2 is YNFKEQ. Trimming took 4 bases from V and 4 from J, leaving 19 bases between them. The CDR3: CASSPGPGGQSTEAFF. In DNA, the CDR3 is TGTGCCAGCAGCCCAGGGCCGGGAGGACAGTCCACTGAAGCTTTCTTT.

The chain links TRBV11-1 to TRBJ1-4; tentatively, D is TRBD1 (5 bases). Germline-derived CDR1 and CDR2 are SGHAT and FQDESV (reference sequence). The CDR3 runs 17 residues. Deletions cut 5 bases from V and 3 bases from J, with 19 bases between. DNA for the CDR3: TGTGCCAGCAGCACAGGAATCGGACTTGCTGCTAATGAAAAACTGTTTTTT. Translation gives CASSTGIGLAANEKLFF.

CDR3 sequence (DNA): TGTGCCAGCAGCCAGGGGAGCAATCAGCCCCAGCATTTT. Translation: CASSQGSNQPQHF. This chain connects TRBV6-5 to TRBJ1-5, with D perhaps matching TRBD1 (6 bases). The germline gives CDR1 MNHEY, CDR2 SVGAGI. V gave up 6 bases and J gave up 1 base, with 7 bases separating them. The CDR3 runs to 13 residues.

CDR3 sequence (DNA): TGTGCCAGCAAGGAGACAGTTTTTAGCAATCAGCCCCAGCATTTT. Protein sequence: CASKETVFSNQPQHF. The V and J genes are TRBV7-8 and TRBJ1-5; tentative D call: TRBD1 (5 bases). The V end was cut by 7 bases, the J end by 0 bases, with 13 bases between. The CDR3 length is 15 residues. The germline CDR1 and CDR2 sequences are SGHVS and FQNEAQ.

The chain links TRBV10-1 to TRBJ2-7; D may match TRBD1 or TRBD2 (6 bases each). CDR1 is WNHNN, CDR2 SYGVQD, per germline (reference sequence). Trimming pared 7 bases from V and 3 bases from J, leaving 22 bases between. The CDR3 loop spans 16 amino acids. CDR3 nucleotide sequence: TGCGCCAGCATTTCGGATGCGAGGGGGGACTTCTACGAGCAGTACTTC. This sequence encodes CASISDARGDFYEQYF.

The CDR3 spells CASSPRDRGVSNQPQHF. CDR3 coding DNA: TGTGCCAGCAGCCCCCGGGACAGGGGGGTCAGCAATCAGCCCCAGCATTTT. The chain joins TRBV7-2 to TRBJ1-5; 11 bases are a match to TRBD1. CDR1 and CDR2 from the germline V gene are SGHTA and FQGNSA. CDR3 length: 17 amino acids. The trim removed 5 bases at V and 1 base at J, leaving 7 bases unmatched.

V gene TRBV9 combines with J gene TRBJ2-1; D not resolved. The V and J ends lost 0 bases and 7 bases respectively, with 20 bases between them. This CDR3 is 17 amino acids long. The germline V gene has CDR1 SGDLS and CDR2 YYNGEE. The CDR3 loop reads CASSVVQVLTPSNEQFF. The CDR3 DNA sequence: TGTGCCAGCAGCGTAGTCCAGGTCCTAACGCCTTCTAATGAGCAGTTCTTC. The full variable domain, its missing parts supplied by reference TRBV9 and TRBJ2-1, is DSGVTQTPKHLITATGQRVTLRCSPRSGDLSVYWYQQSLDQGLQFLIQYYNGEERAKGNILERFSAQQFPDLHSELNLSSLELGDSALYFCASSVVQVLTPSNEQFFGPGTRLTVL.

The V gene is TRBV12-5, the J gene TRBJ1-1, with 9 positions matching TRBD1. Germline-derived CDR1 and CDR2 are LGHNT and FRNRAP. V gave up 2 bases and J gave up 5 bases; unmatched junction bases: 18. CDR3 length: 19 residues. In nucleotides, the CDR3 is TGTGCTAGTGGTTTGCCAAACCCGCCAAACAGGGGGCTTAGGACTGAAGCTTTCTTT. This gives the protein CASGLPNPPNRGLRTEAFF. The complete variable domain, with remaining parts taken from reference TRBV12-5 and TRBJ1-1, reads DARVTQTPRHKVTEMGQEVTMRCQPILGHNTVFWYRQTMMQGLELLAYFRNRAPLDDSGMPKDRFSAEMPDATLATLKIQPSEPRDSAVYFCASGLPNPPNRGLRTEAFFGQGTRLTVV.

The V and J genes are TRBV19 and TRBJ2-5; 8 nucleotides align to TRBD1. The CDR3 consists of 15 residues. Germline assignment: CDR1 LNHDA and CDR2 SQIVND (reference sequence). With V trimmed by 5 bases and J by 4 bases, 9 bases remained unmatched. The CDR3 sequence: CASSPTGGGRETQYF. CDR3 coding DNA: TGTGCCAGTAGTCCTACAGGGGGAGGACGAGAGACCCAGTACTTC.

J is TRBJ2-5 and V is TRBV15; 8 bases are shared with TRBD1. V lost 0 bases to trimming and J lost 5 bases; unmatched junction nucleotides: 5. Per germline, CDR1 LNHNV and CDR2 YYDKDF (reference sequence). This CDR3 spans 15 amino acids. The CDR3 here is CATSRDRTGYETQYF. Written as DNA, the CDR3 is TGTGCCACCAGCAGAGATCGGACAGGGTATGAGACCCAGTACTTC.

The CDR3 region is CATQRGDSSYNEQFF. The CDR3 DNA is TGTGCCACCCAACGAGGAGATAGCTCCTACAATGAGCAGTTCTTC. The genes are TRBV15 and TRBJ2-1; D gene ambiguous. The V gene's germline CDR1 is LNHNV and CDR2 YYDKDF (reference sequence). The CDR3 runs 15 residues. V was shortened by 8 bases and J by 0 bases, with 14 bases between the two germline ends.

A few counts support this clone. V is TRBV18 and J is TRBJ2-2; weak D call: TRBD2 (6 bases). The CDR3 length is 16 residues. Deletions cut 1 base from V and 0 bases from J, with 9 bases between. Germline V gene data show CDR1 as KGHSH and CDR2 as LQKENI. CDR3: CASSPRRGANTGELFF. In DNA form, the CDR3 reads TGTGCCAGCTCACCACGGAGGGGCGCGAACACCGGGGAGCTGTTTTTT.

V is TRBV4-3 and J is TRBJ2-7, with 8 bases that match TRBD1. Germline V lookup: CDR1 LGHNA, CDR2 YSLEER. This CDR3 region has 15 residues. Trimming took 4 bases from V and 5 from J; bases not matched to a gene: 10. The CDR3 reads CASSPGRTGSHEQYF. Here the CDR3 DNA reads TGCGCCAGCAGCCCAGGGAGGACAGGGAGCCACGAGCAGTACTTC.

This clone was observed a few times. The chain employs TRBV2 and TRBJ1-6; the D is unclear. With 8 bases removed from V and 6 bases from J, the gap between germline ends came to 5 bases. Germline V gene sequence: CDR1 SNHLY, CDR2 FYNNEI. CDR3 length equals 11 residues. CDR3 DNA sequence: TGTGCCAGCGCTTCTAATTCACCCCTCCACTTT. Protein product: CASASNSPLHF.

The chain combines TRBV27 with TRBJ1-4, with a tentative D call TRBD1 (6 bases). Per the germline V gene, CDR1 is MNHEY and CDR2 is SMNVEV (reference sequence). This CDR3 has 16 residues. V shed 8 bases and J shed 1 base, with 17 bases lying between them. The DNA of the CDR3 is TGTGCCAGCGCCTTTACAGGGCCCTTAACTAATGAAAAACTGTTTTTT. It specifies CASAFTGPLTNEKLFF.

This clone occurred once. This chain joins TRBV5-1 and TRBJ2-2; no firm D call. The length of the CDR3 is 13 residues. The V gene lost 6 bases and the J gene lost 6 bases, with 12 bases spanning the gap. In germline, CDR1 is SGHRS, CDR2 YFSETQ. The CDR3 is CASKTLNPGELFF. The CDR3 DNA is TGCGCCAGCAAAACCCTAAACCCCGGGGAGCTGTTTTTT.

This chain joins TRBV5-7 and TRBJ1-2, with TRBD1 identical over 10 bases. TRBV5-7 is an ORF; its function is uncertain. The CDR3 is 13 residues long. With V trimmed by 2 bases and J by 7 bases, 2 bases remained unmatched. The CDR3 is CASSLDRGPGYTF. In DNA, the CDR3 is TGTGCCAGCAGCTTAGACAGGGGGCCTGGCTACACCTTC.

This clone has only one observation. The chain uses TRBV7-9 and TRBJ1-3; tentatively, D is TRBD1 (5 bases). CDR1 is SEHNR and CDR2 is FQNEAQ in the germline V gene (reference sequence). Trimming took off 2 bases at V and 0 bases at J, with 11 bases between the two ends. The CDR3 spans 16 residues. The chain's CDR3 is CASSLRRQSSGNTIYF. In DNA, the CDR3 is TGTGCCAGCAGCTTAAGGCGACAGAGCTCTGGAAACACCATATATTTT.

The chain's CDR3 is CASSPYRAGETQYF. CDR3 nucleotide sequence: TGTGCCAGCAGCCCTTACAGGGCTGGGGAGACCCAGTACTTC. J is TRBJ2-5 and V is TRBV27; D is possibly TRBD1 (6 bases). The CDR3 totals 14 residues. The germline gives CDR1 MNHEY, CDR2 SMNVEV (reference sequence). V lost 6 bases and J lost 5, with 16 bases in between.

The rearrangement links TRBV19 to TRBJ1-1, with 7 nucleotides matching TRBD1. V was clipped by 3 bases and J by 4 bases; unmatched bases: 5. This CDR3 region has 14 residues. Germline V gene lookup returns CDR1 LNHDA and CDR2 SQIVND (reference sequence). The CDR3 DNA sequence: TGTGCCAGTAGTATTAACAGGGGTGGCACTGAAGCTTTCTTT. It encodes CASSINRGGTEAFF.

This clone was detected once. J is TRBJ1-5 and V is TRBV6-4; 9 bases fit TRBD1. With V trimmed by 6 bases and J by 5 bases, 5 bases remained unmatched. CDR3 length equals 14 residues. CDR1 is MRHNA, CDR2 SNTAGT, per germline. The CDR3 sequence: CASSPGTGYQPQHF. CDR3 DNA sequence: TGTGCCAGCAGCCCTGGGACAGGGTATCAGCCCCAGCATTTT.

In this sample, this clone turned up once. The chain has TRBV7-2 and TRBJ1-2; a weak D match, TRBD1 (5 bases). The CDR3 runs to 16 residues. Germline assignment: CDR1 SGHTA and CDR2 FQGNSA. V lost 3 bases to trimming and J lost 2 bases, with 16 bases between them. CDR3 sequence (DNA): TGTGCCAGCAGCTTGTCGACGGGACGGCTGAACTATGGCTACACCTTC. This codes for CASSLSTGRLNYGYTF.

This clone was recorded once. The rearrangement uses TRBV18 and TRBJ2-7; 7 bases align to TRBD1. This CDR3 spans 14 amino acids. After removal of 3 bases from V and 6 bases from J, the junction contained 8 bases not matched to a gene. Germline lookup yields CDR1 KGHSH and CDR2 LQKENI. In DNA, the CDR3 is TGTGCCAGCTCACCTAGTCAGGGGGTCGGCGAGCAGTACTTC. The encoded protein is CASSPSQGVGEQYF.